Shown below are 25 T cell receptor beta chains from a single sample sequenced in a study of blood T cell repertoires in COVID-19. The data were produced by immunoSEQ multiplex PCR, yet TCRdb's version contains in-frame clones alone and is incomplete. The profile covers over 150,000 clones, with about 90% appearing a single time and about 0.57% taken by the ten largest. Sample: peripheral blood. These receptor sequences come from a man in his fifties or sixties with acute or convalescent COVID-19.

The chain is built from TRBV11-1 and TRBJ2-7, with 7 positions matching TRBD2. The CDR3 is 16 residues long. The V gene's germline CDR1 is SGHAT and CDR2 FQDESV (reference sequence). V was pared by 5 bases and J by 1 base, with 11 bases of the junction left unmatched. The CDR3 spells CASSPYPSGPSYEQYF. The CDR3 nucleotides read TGTGCCAGCAGCCCCTATCCTAGCGGTCCTTCCTACGAGCAGTACTTC. The full variable domain, in which reference TRBV11-1 and TRBJ2-7 provide the parts outside the CDR3, is EAEVAQSPRYKITEKSQAVAFWCDPISGHATLYWYRQILGQGPELLVQFQDESVVDDSQLPKDRFSAERLKGVDSTLKIQPAELGDSAMYLCASSPYPSGPSYEQYFGPGTRLTVT.

This clone has a single count. The chain has TRBV4-2 and TRBJ2-2; perhaps TRBD2 as D (6 bases). The CDR3 extends over 15 amino acids. CDR1 LGHNA and CDR2 YNFKEQ come from the germline V gene. V lost 3 bases and J 6 bases, leaving 14 bases between the germline ends. The CDR3 bases are TGTGCCAGCAGCCAGACTAGGATTGGGTCCGGGGAGCTGTTTTTT. It yields the protein CASSQTRIGSGELFF.

This chain connects TRBV11-2 to TRBJ2-3; 7 bases map to TRBD2. This CDR3 has 16 residues. Per germline, CDR1 SGHAT and CDR2 FQNNGV. V was clipped by 1 base and J by 0 bases; unmatched bases: 4. The CDR3 coding sequence is TGTGCCAGCAGCTTAGTAGGCGGGGGAAGCACAGATACGCAGTATTTT. Translating gives CASSLVGGGSTDTQYF.

The chain has TRBV6-2 or TRBV6-3 and TRBJ1-1; TRBD1 matches 9 bases. Losses at the gene ends were 2 bases for V and 4 bases for J; bases not matched to a gene: 8. The germline V gene has CDR1 MNHEY and CDR2 SVGEGT. The CDR3 is 16 amino acids. The DNA of the CDR3 is TGTGCCAGCAGTTACGCCAACAGGGGGCGAGGCACTGAAGCTTTCTTT. Amino acid sequence: CASSYANRGRGTEAFF.

The V call is TRBV29-1, the J call TRBJ1-1; 9 bases align to TRBD1. Losses at the gene ends were 7 bases for V and 4 bases for J; bases not matched to a gene: 4. The germline gives CDR1 SQVTM, CDR2 ANQGSEA. This CDR3 has 12 residues. This chain's CDR3 is CSAQTGGTEAFF. CDR3 coding DNA: TGCAGCGCGCAGACAGGGGGCACTGAAGCTTTCTTT.

This clone was seen just once. The chain carries TRBV29-1 and TRBJ2-3; perhaps TRBD1 as D (6 bases). The CDR3 is made up of 15 amino acids. The germline V gene has CDR1 SQVTM and CDR2 ANQGSEA. The V end was cut by 4 bases, the J end by 0 bases, with 14 bases between. CDR3 nucleotide sequence: TGCAGCGTTGTTCCAGGGGACGAGAGCACAGATACGCAGTATTTT. It specifies CSVVPGDESTDTQYF.

The chain has TRBV15 and TRBJ2-3, with TRBD2 matching over 10 bases. The CDR3 runs to 16 residues. In germline, CDR1 is LNHNV, CDR2 YYDKDF (reference sequence). Trimming cost V 3 bases and J 2 bases; bases outside gene matches: 5. CDR3 nucleotides: TGTGCCACCAGCAGTACTAGCGGGGAATTCACAGATACGCAGTATTTT. Translated: CATSSTSGEFTDTQYF.

This chain links TRBV7-6 with TRBJ1-1; 10 bases are a match to TRBD1. This CDR3 is built from 16 residues. From germline, CDR1 is SGHVS and CDR2 FNYEAQ. V was pared by 4 bases and J by 7 bases, with 12 bases of the junction left unmatched. The CDR3 protein is CASSSHRQGAFLEAFF. In DNA form, the CDR3 reads TGTGCCAGCAGCTCCCACCGACAGGGGGCTTTCCTTGAAGCTTTCTTT.

This clone was counted between two and nine times. The V and J genes are TRBV7-6 and TRBJ2-1; TRBD2 is a possible D gene (6 bases). Trimming cost V 5 bases and J 5 bases, with 13 bases left between them. The CDR3 consists of 14 residues. Germline loops: CDR1 SGHVS, CDR2 FNYEAQ. CDR3 amino acids: CASSPSGRHNEQFF. The DNA for the CDR3 is TGTGCCAGCAGCCCGTCAGGGAGGCACAATGAGCAGTTCTTC.

The chain joins TRBV28 to TRBJ2-5; 8 bases map to TRBD2. With V trimmed by 1 base and J by 1 base, 2 bases remained unmatched. The CDR3 is 15 amino acids. The germline V gene encodes CDR1 MDHEN and CDR2 SYDVKM. The CDR3, as DNA: TGTGCCAGCAGTTTATCCAGCGGGAGCCAAGAGACCCAGTACTTC. It codes for CASSLSSGSQETQYF.

V usage is TRBV18 and J usage is TRBJ2-3; D unresolved. Trimming removed 0 bases from V and 4 bases from J, with 11 bases in between. The V gene's germline CDR1 is KGHSH and CDR2 LQKENI. CDR3 length: 15 amino acids. The CDR3 DNA sequence: TGTGCCAGCTCACCACCGGGCCCCCACCCAGATACGCAGTATTTT. It specifies CASSPPGPHPDTQYF.

The V and J genes are TRBV28 and TRBJ2-7; a possible D gene is TRBD2 (6 bases). This CDR3 comprises 12 residues. V lost 8 bases and J 0 bases, leaving 8 bases between the germline ends. CDR1 MDHEN and CDR2 SYDVKM come from the germline V gene. In DNA form, the CDR3 reads TGTGCCAGCTGGGACTTCTCCTACGAGCAGTACTTC. It codes for CASWDFSYEQYF.

The chain links TRBV6-1 to TRBJ1-1, with D unresolved. Germline CDR1 reads MNHNS; CDR2 reads SASEGT. The CDR3 extends over 17 amino acids. V lost 4 bases, J lost 4 bases, and 22 bases lay in between. CDR3 sequence: CASSAIGGVSDGTEAFF. The CDR3 nucleotides are TGTGCCAGCAGTGCGATTGGCGGGGTGTCTGATGGCACTGAAGCTTTCTTT.

The rearrangement joins TRBV7-6 to TRBJ2-2, with 7 bases fitting TRBD2. After removal of 0 bases from V and 5 bases from J, the junction contained 15 bases not matched to a gene. Germline V lookup: CDR1 SGHVS, CDR2 FNYEAQ. This CDR3 region has 19 residues. The CDR3 sequence: CASSLARGRAGEGTGELFF. As DNA, the CDR3 is TGTGCCAGCAGCTTAGCCCGCGGACGGGCGGGAGAGGGAACCGGGGAGCTGTTTTTT.

Turning to this clone: At the DNA level, this CDR3 is encoded by other sequences in the same sample as well. This rearrangement joins TRBV3-1 (or the pseudogene TRBV3-2) to TRBJ2-5; D is uncertain. Germline CDR1 LGHDT, CDR2 YNNKEL (reference sequence). With 3 bases removed from V and 2 bases from J, the gap between germline ends came to 4 bases. This CDR3 has 12 residues. The CDR3, as DNA: TGTGCCAGCAGCCAGCTACAAGAGACCCAGTACTTC. This encodes CASSQLQETQYF.

The J gene is TRBJ1-2, the V gene TRBV19; 9 bases fit TRBD1. The J segment lost 4 bases and the V segment lost 5 bases, leaving 8 bases of the junction unmatched. Looked up from germline, CDR1 is LNHDA and CDR2 is SQIVND (reference sequence). The CDR3 is made up of 15 amino acids. CDR3 sequence (DNA): TGTGCCAGTAGTGGAAGGACAGGGGAGGGCTATGGCTACACCTTC. The encoded protein is CASSGRTGEGYGYTF.

This sequence joins TRBV5-1 and TRBJ1-1; no clear D gene. The CDR3 runs 14 residues. V was trimmed by 0 bases and J by 7 bases, leaving 13 bases between them. The germline CDR1 and CDR2 sequences are SGHRS and YFSETQ. The CDR3 is CASSLAGGRSEAFF. The CDR3 coding sequence is TGCGCCAGCAGCTTGGCCGGCGGGCGGAGTGAAGCTTTCTTT.

The chain has TRBV19 and TRBJ2-3; 11 bases match TRBD2. The CDR3 covers 15 residues. V dropped 6 bases and J dropped 0; count of bases not matched to a gene: 2. The germline CDR1 and CDR2 sequences are LNHDA and SQIVND (reference sequence). The CDR3 loop reads CASRTSGGSTDTQYF. For the CDR3, the DNA is TGTGCCAGTAGAACTAGCGGGGGAAGCACAGATACGCAGTATTTT.

The gene calls are TRBV3-1 (or the pseudogene TRBV3-2) and TRBJ1-5; D unresolved. This CDR3 region has 15 residues. Trimming took off 1 base at V and 5 bases at J, with 12 bases between the two ends. Germline V gene sequence: CDR1 LGHDT, CDR2 YNNKEL (reference sequence). CDR3 DNA sequence: TGTGCCAGCAGCCAAGTTTGGTCGGCGGATCAGCCCCAGCATTTT. Amino acids: CASSQVWSADQPQHF.

The chain recombines TRBV7-3 with TRBJ2-2; D gene ambiguous. Trimming stripped 1 base from V and 4 bases from J, with 7 bases between. This CDR3 contains 14 residues. Germline values: CDR1 SGHTA, CDR2 FQGTGA. CDR3 residues: CASSLKPGTGELFF. The CDR3 DNA reads TGTGCCAGCAGCTTAAAACCGGGCACCGGGGAGCTGTTTTTT.

The chain employs TRBV30 and TRBJ2-7; TRBD2 matches 15 bases. CDR1 and CDR2 from the germline V gene are GTSNPN and SVGIG (reference sequence). J was trimmed by 6 bases and V by 5 bases; bases with no gene match: 5. CDR3 length: 14 amino acids. CDR3 amino acids: CAWGLAGGKAEQYF. As DNA, the CDR3 is TGTGCCTGGGGACTAGCGGGAGGGAAGGCCGAGCAGTACTTC. Looking up the rest from reference TRBV30 and TRBJ2-7 gives the full variable domain: SQTIHQWPATLVQPVGSPLSLECTVEGTSNPNLYWYRQAAGRGLQLLFYSVGIGQISSEVPQNLSASRPQDRQFILSSKKLLLSDSGFYLCAWGLAGGKAEQYFGPGTRLTVT.

The CDR3 sequence is CASRRTSGSVNIQYF. In nucleotides, the CDR3 is TGTGCCAGCAGACGGACTAGCGGGAGTGTAAACATTCAGTACTTC. V is TRBV2 and J is TRBJ2-4; 13 nucleotides align to TRBD2. CDR3 length: 15 residues. Germline V gene lookup returns CDR1 SNHLY and CDR2 FYNNEI. V lost 6 bases and J lost 6; bases outside the gene matches: 5.

The chain carries TRBV3-1 (or the pseudogene TRBV3-2) and TRBJ1-1; 9 bases map to TRBD1. Looked up from germline, CDR1 is LGHDT and CDR2 is YNNKEL (reference sequence). With 4 bases clipped from V and 1 base from J, the junction kept 7 bases outside the gene matches. The CDR3 loop spans 16 amino acids. The CDR3 sequence: CASSRRQGDGNTEAFF. In DNA, the CDR3 is TGTGCCAGCAGCCGTAGACAGGGGGACGGGAACACTGAAGCTTTCTTT.

J is TRBJ2-2 and V is TRBV11-2; perhaps TRBD2 as D (6 bases). Trimming cost V 6 bases and J 3 bases, with 17 bases left between them. Per the germline V gene, CDR1 is SGHAT and CDR2 is FQNNGV. The CDR3 loop spans 16 amino acids. The CDR3 DNA reads as TGTGCCAGCAGAAATAGCGGAGGGGTGGACACCGGGGAGCTGTTTTTT. Translation: CASRNSGGVDTGELFF.

This clone was recorded once. V is TRBV28 and J is TRBJ1-1; 8 bases are a match to TRBD1. CDR1 and CDR2 (germline): MDHEN, SYDVKM. The CDR3 sequence is 18 residues long. After removal of 2 bases from V and 3 bases from J, the junction contained 14 bases not matched to a gene. The CDR3 protein is CASSLPVGQALLDTEAFF. The CDR3 bases are TGTGCCAGCAGTTTACCCGTGGGACAGGCTTTACTAGACACTGAAGCTTTCTTT.